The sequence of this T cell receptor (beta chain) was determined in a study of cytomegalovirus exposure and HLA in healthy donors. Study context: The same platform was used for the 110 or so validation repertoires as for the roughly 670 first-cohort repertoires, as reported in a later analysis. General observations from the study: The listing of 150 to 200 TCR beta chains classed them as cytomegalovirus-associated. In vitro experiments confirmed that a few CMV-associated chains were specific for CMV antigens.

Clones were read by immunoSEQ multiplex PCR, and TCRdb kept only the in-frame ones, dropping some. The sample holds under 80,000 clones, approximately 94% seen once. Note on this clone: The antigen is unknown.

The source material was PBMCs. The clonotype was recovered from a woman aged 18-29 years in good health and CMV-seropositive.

CDR3 protein: CASSYSDDISGSGADTQYF. The CDR3 coding sequence is TGTGCCAGCAGTTACTCAGATGATATTAGCGGGAGCGGGGCAGATACGCAGTATTTT. The chain has TRBV6-7 and TRBJ2-3; the match to TRBD2 covers 9 bases. TRBV6-7 falls under the ORF class, with uncertain function. The CDR3 has 19 amino acids. J was trimmed by 4 bases and V by 0 bases; bases with no gene match: 14.